This T cell receptor beta chain was identified in a study of cytomegalovirus exposure and HLA in healthy donors. Primers: 60 Vbeta forward and 13 Jbeta reverse. Some clones are missing from TCRdb's copy, which holds only in-frame ones; the method was immunoSEQ multiplex PCR. The table records under 200,000 clones, over 60% of them present only once. In its sample, this clone was seen a few times. The CDR3 loop spans 15 amino acids. Trimming pared 5 bases from V and 5 bases from J, leaving 18 bases between. Germline V gene data show CDR1 as MNHEY and CDR2 as SMNVEV (reference sequence). V and J are TRBV27 and TRBJ1-2, with a possible D match to TRBD1 (5 bases). The sample taken for sequencing was PBMCs. This TCR was sampled from a woman in her forties in good health and CMV-seronegative. In DNA form, the CDR3 reads TGTGCCAGCAGTGCTAGCGGGACGGGACTTTATGGCTACACCTTC. Translation gives CASSASGTGLYGYTF.